This TCR beta chain is from a study of blood T cell repertoires in COVID-19. The CDR3 runs 14 residues. V gave up 1 base and J gave up 5 bases, with 10 bases separating them. The germline CDR1 and CDR2 sequences are SGDLS and YYNGEE. Original processing notes: From reference gene primer amplification, estimates of nucleated cell counts were derived. The method was immunoSEQ multiplex PCR; TCRdb's version includes in-frame clones alone and lacks a portion of them. That table furnishes V, J and clone size, whereas the DNA furnished D and trimming. The profile shows under 250,000 clones, around four fifths of them singletons.

The receptor was isolated from a man aged 45-60 years with active or convalescent COVID-19. The sequenced sample consisted of peripheral blood. V and J are TRBV9 and TRBJ2-1; a possible D gene is TRBD2 (6 bases). The CDR3 here is CASSVRDSNNEQFF. For the CDR3, the DNA is TGTGCCAGCAGCGTACGGGACTCGAACAATGAGCAGTTCTTC.